A selection of T cell receptor beta chains follows, all from one sample in a study of Ad26.COV2.S vaccination and SARS-CoV-2 variants. The protocol was immunoSEQ multiplex PCR, while the TCRdb copy is restricted to in-frame clones and leaves out a portion. The data contain 300,000 to 400,000 clones, 75% to 90% of them seen just once; the ten biggest clones take up 5%. The material sequenced was peripheral blood, taken in a trial of Ad26.COV2.S vaccine versus placebo. The receptors stem from a person aged 18 to 65 who received the Ad26.COV2.S COVID-19 vaccine or a placebo. CDR3s include the opening cysteine and the closing phenylalanine or tryptophan. A D gene is named only where the DNA matches it firmly. Clone size is given for some rows only: seen once, a few or many times, or a class if the clone is expanded.

TRBJ1-1,-,TRBV6-6,-,TGTGCCAGCAGTTGGGACCCAGCCGTCCAGGAGATGGCTTTCTTT,CASSWDPAVQEMAFF
TRBJ1-1,TRBD1,TRBV6-6,-,TGTGCCAGCAGTTACGGAGGGGGCAAAGGCAACACTGAAGCTTTCTTT,CASSYGGGKGNTEAFF
TRBJ2-3,-,TRBV5-4,-,TGTGCCAGCAGCCTCCCCGGGGGTTCAGGCACAGATACGCAGTATTTT,CASSLPGGSGTDTQYF
TRBJ2-5,-,TRBV7-2,-,TGTGCCAGCAGCTTAGAGAGGCAAGAGACCCAGTACTTC,CASSLERQETQYF
TRBJ2-5,-,TRBV6-2/TRBV6-3,-,TGTGCCAGCAGTTACAGTTTCCGTTATCAAGAGACCCAGTACTTC,CASSYSFRYQETQYF
TRBJ1-1,-,TRBV6-5,-,TGTGCCAGCAGTTACCGTACAGGGAACACTGAAGCTTTCTTT,CASSYRTGNTEAFF
TRBJ1-6,-,TRBV2,-,TGTGCCAGCAGTGGACGGTCCTATAATTCACCCCTCCACTTT,CASSGRSYNSPLHF
TRBJ1-2,-,TRBV7-2,once,TGTGCCAGCAGCTTAGCCCGGACTGCGAGCTATGGCTACACCTTC,CASSLARTASYGYTF
TRBJ2-3,TRBD2,TRBV6-6,-,TGTGCCAGCAGTCGACTAGCGGGAGGAGGTACAGATACGCAGTATTTT,CASSRLAGGGTDTQYF
TRBJ2-2,TRBD2,TRBV5-1,once,TGCGCCAGCAGCTCACGGGGGGGAGCGAACACCGGGGAGCTGTTTTTT,CASSSRGGANTGELFF
TRBJ2-3,-,TRBV18,-,TGTGCCAGCTCACCGGGACACCGCACAGATACGCAGTATTTT,CASSPGHRTDTQYF
TRBJ1-5,-,TRBV19,few,TGTGCCAGTAGTACGGCCCGGGGGCGCAATCAGCCCCAGCATTTT,CASSTARGRNQPQHF
TRBJ1-6,TRBD1,TRBV28,-,TGTGCCAGCAGGACAGGGGGTACTTCACCCCTCCACTTT,CASRTGGTSPLHF
TRBJ1-1,-,TRBV5-5,-,TGTGCCAGCAGCCCCCTGGCAGGGCCCCCTGAAGCTTTCTTT,CASSPLAGPPEAFF
TRBJ1-1,-,TRBV5-5,-,TGTGCCAGCAGCTTAATAGGGAACACTGAAGCTTTCTTT,CASSLIGNTEAFF
TRBJ1-1,TRBD1,TRBV3-1/TRBV3-2,few,TGTGCCAGCAGCCAGGGACAGTACACTGAAGCTTTCTTT,CASSQGQYTEAFF
TRBJ1-5,TRBD1,TRBV6-1,-,TGTGCCAGCAGTAAACAGGGGGCGAGGAATCAGCCCCAGCATTTT,CASSKQGARNQPQHF